This T cell receptor beta chain comes out of a study of circulating tumor DNA in untreated peripheral T-cell lymphoma. Points from the study as a whole: Baseline tissues yielded 86% and baseline serum roughly 70% tumor-specific clonotype detection.

Assay: immunoSEQ multiplex PCR; the TCRdb copy retains only in-frame clones and omits some. Of thousands of clones listed, roughly two thirds are singletons. In the case of this clone: The antigen is not known.

What was sequenced was tumor tissue. The sequence came from a human donor with peripheral T-cell lymphoma.

CDR3 sequence (DNA): TGTGCCAGTAGTCGGGGGACGACAGGGACCTTTGGAAACACCATATATTTT. Its translation: CASSRGTTGTFGNTIYF. The V call is TRBV19, the J call TRBJ1-3; TRBD1 agrees at 7 bases. The CDR3 covers 17 residues. Trimming removed 5 bases from V and 3 bases from J; junction bases left unmatched: 13. Germline V gene data show CDR1 as LNHDA and CDR2 as SQIVND (reference sequence).